Below are 20 T cell receptor beta chains sequenced from a single sample in a study of blood T cell repertoires in COVID-19. TCRdb keeps only in-frame clones here, not all; method: immunoSEQ multiplex PCR. The table has roughly 260,000 clones, about 90% seen once. Sequencing input: peripheral blood. The receptors stem from a woman aged 25 to 39 with COVID-19, enrolled during active disease.

The genes are TRBV5-6 and TRBJ2-5; tentative D call: TRBD2 (5 bases). The V end was cut by 4 bases, the J end by 9 bases, with 13 bases between. Germline CDR1 and CDR2: SGHDT and YYEEEE. CDR3 length: 12 residues. The DNA for the CDR3 is TGTGCCAGCAGCGTTTTAGCGAACCCCCAGTACTTC. This encodes CASSVLANPQYF.

In its sample, this clone was seen once. The chain combines TRBV4-1 with TRBJ2-7, with TRBD1 matching 8 bases. Germline CDR1 is MGHRA and CDR2 is YSYEKL. With 1 base clipped from V and 2 bases from J, the junction kept 10 bases outside the gene matches. The CDR3 length is 17 residues. Written as DNA, the CDR3 is TGCGCCAGCAGCCAAGTAAGGGGGACAGGCGGTCCCTACGAGCAGTACTTC. Translation: CASSQVRGTGGPYEQYF.

The genes are TRBV27 and TRBJ2-3; 9 bases line up with TRBD2. After removal of 4 bases from V and 1 base from J, the junction contained 0 bases not matched to a gene. Germline V lookup: CDR1 MNHEY, CDR2 SMNVEV (reference sequence). This CDR3 comprises 14 residues. The CDR3 sequence: CASSWTSGTDTQYF. DNA of the CDR3: TGTGCCAGCAGTTGGACTAGCGGCACAGATACGCAGTATTTT.

This clone is a singleton in its sample. This chain uses TRBV4-1 with TRBJ2-2; 10 bases fit TRBD1. Losses at the gene ends were 2 bases for V and 3 bases for J; bases not matched to a gene: 9. Per the germline V gene, CDR1 is MGHRA and CDR2 is YSYEKL. The CDR3 runs 18 residues. As DNA, the CDR3 is TGCGCCAGCAGCCAAAGCCCTTTGACAGGGGGCGACACCGGGGAGCTGTTTTTT. Protein product: CASSQSPLTGGDTGELFF.

With regard to this clone: Different DNA sequences within this sample yield the same CDR3. The chain links TRBV28 to TRBJ1-2; TRBD1 matches at 8 bases. Per the germline V gene, CDR1 is MDHEN and CDR2 is SYDVKM. V gave up 2 bases and J gave up 6 bases; unmatched junction bases: 2. The CDR3 totals 13 residues. The CDR3 is CASSLDRGHGYTF. In DNA form, the CDR3 reads TGTGCCAGCAGTTTAGACAGGGGACATGGCTACACCTTC.

V is TRBV25-1 and J is TRBJ2-2, with a possible D match to TRBD2 (6 bases). Germline V gene lookup returns CDR1 MGHDK and CDR2 SYGVNS. Trimming pared 3 bases from V and 6 bases from J, leaving 14 bases between. The CDR3 consists of 15 residues. The CDR3 DNA reads TGTGCCAGCAGTGACCGGGAGTTGGACCCCGGGGAGCTGTTTTTT. It translates to CASSDRELDPGELFF.

The chain is built from TRBV19 and TRBJ1-5; 7 positions match TRBD1. The CDR3 is made up of 13 amino acids. CDR1 and CDR2 (germline): LNHDA, SQIVND (reference sequence). The V segment lost 7 bases and the J segment 3 bases; nucleotides outside the gene matches: 3. As DNA, the CDR3 is TGTGCCAGTAATAGGGGGCCCAATCAGCCCCAGCATTTT. This encodes CASNRGPNQPQHF.

The chain uses TRBV25-1 and TRBJ2-7; 8 nucleotides line up with TRBD1. The CDR3 is 15 amino acids. The trim removed 5 bases at V and 1 base at J, leaving 7 bases unmatched. The germline CDR1 and CDR2 sequences are MGHDK and SYGVNS. The CDR3 DNA is TGTGCCAGCAGTCCCGACAGGGGTCGATCCTACGAGCAGTACTTC. This translates into CASSPDRGRSYEQYF.

The rearrangement joins TRBV5-1 to TRBJ2-2; no definite D call. V was shortened by 0 bases and J by 0 bases, with 3 bases between the two germline ends. The CDR3 has 14 residues. Germline V gene lookup returns CDR1 SGHRS and CDR2 YFSETQ. The CDR3 reads CASSLATNTGELFF. The DNA for the CDR3 is TGCGCCAGCAGCTTGGCTACGAACACCGGGGAGCTGTTTTTT. The full variable domain, its missing parts supplied by reference TRBV5-1 and TRBJ2-2, is KAGVTQTPRYLIKTRGQQVTLSCSPISGHRSVSWYQQTPGQGLQFLFEYFSETQRNKGNFPGRFSGRQFSNSRSEMNVSTLELGDSALYLCASSLATNTGELFFGEGSRLTVL.

The chain has TRBV25-1 and TRBJ1-2, with 10 nucleotides matching TRBD1. CDR1 is MGHDK and CDR2 is SYGVNS in the germline V gene. This CDR3 is 15 amino acids long. The J segment lost 7 bases and the V segment lost 6 bases, leaving 11 bases of the junction unmatched. In nucleotides, the CDR3 is TGTGCCAGCAGCCTACCGGGACAGGGGTTGAGTGGCTACACCTTC. Residues: CASSLPGQGLSGYTF.

The V gene is TRBV5-1, the J gene TRBJ2-1; D might be TRBD1 (8 bases). Trimming removed 5 bases from V and 1 base from J, with 10 bases in between. CDR1 is SGHRS and CDR2 is YFSETQ in the germline V gene. CDR3 size: 14 residues. The CDR3 loop is CASRQGGSYNEQFF. Written as DNA, the CDR3 is TGCGCCAGCAGACAGGGGGGGTCCTACAATGAGCAGTTCTTC.

The J gene is TRBJ1-2, the V gene TRBV9, with D possibly TRBD1 on 6 matching bases. The CDR3 spans 15 residues. The V and J ends lost 3 bases and 4 bases respectively, with 16 bases between them. Germline assignment: CDR1 SGDLS and CDR2 YYNGEE. CDR3 sequence: CASSAWGRGAYGYTF. In DNA form, the CDR3 reads TGTGCCAGCAGCGCCTGGGGCAGGGGTGCCTATGGCTACACCTTC.

The chain combines TRBV6-5 with TRBJ1-5; D is perhaps TRBD1 (5 bases). The V end was cut by 6 bases, the J end by 7 bases, with 19 bases between. The CDR3 spans 15 residues. Germline V gene sequence: CDR1 MNHEY, CDR2 SVGAGI. This chain's CDR3 is CASSKTSGVGQPQHF. The CDR3 DNA reads as TGTGCCAGCAGCAAAACGTCGGGGGTTGGGCAGCCCCAGCATTTT.

This rearrangement joins TRBV5-1 to TRBJ1-1, with D tentatively TRBD1 (6 bases). The germline gives CDR1 SGHRS, CDR2 YFSETQ. CDR3 length: 13 amino acids. The V gene lost 5 bases and the J gene lost 1 base, with 9 bases spanning the gap. This chain's CDR3 is CASRQQGNTEAFF. The CDR3 nucleotides read TGCGCCAGCAGGCAACAGGGGAACACTGAAGCTTTCTTT.

This clone showed up just once. The chain joins TRBV5-1 to TRBJ2-7, with TRBD2 identical over 11 bases. Germline loops: CDR1 SGHRS, CDR2 YFSETQ. CDR3 length: 18 residues. The trim removed 0 bases at V and 0 bases at J, leaving 8 bases unmatched. Here the CDR3 reads CASSLEPSGRPISYEQYF. In nucleotides, the CDR3 is TGCGCCAGCAGCTTGGAACCTAGCGGGAGGCCCATCTCCTACGAGCAGTACTTC.

The gene calls are TRBV4-3 and TRBJ1-4, with D unresolved. This CDR3 region has 18 residues. V lost 0 bases, J lost 8 bases, and 22 bases lay in between. Germline V CDR1 and CDR2: LGHNA, YSLEER. CDR3 DNA sequence: TGCGCCAGCAGCCAAGATTCTGCCCCGGTGGCAGTACAGGAAAAACTGTTTTTT. Amino acid sequence: CASSQDSAPVAVQEKLFF.

V usage is TRBV6-4 and J usage is TRBJ2-3; a possible D gene is TRBD2 (6 bases). Germline V gene data show CDR1 as MRHNA and CDR2 as SNTAGT. V shed 6 bases and J shed 2 bases, with 12 bases lying between them. The CDR3 runs 14 residues. For the CDR3, the DNA is TGTGCCAGCAGGGCGGGCGGGGACACAGATACGCAGTATTTT. Translated, it gives CASRAGGDTDTQYF.

This chain uses TRBV28 with TRBJ2-7; D might be TRBD1 (6 bases). V was pared by 5 bases and J by 6 bases, with 20 bases between. The CDR3 contains 15 residues. The germline CDR1 and CDR2 sequences are MDHEN and SYDVKM. Here the CDR3 DNA reads TGTGCCAGCAGTCCGGACTGGGACAAAGGGGGCGAGCAGTACTTC. This encodes CASSPDWDKGGEQYF.

The chain has TRBV28 and TRBJ1-5, with D perhaps matching TRBD1 (5 bases). The CDR3 consists of 14 residues. The germline gives CDR1 MDHEN, CDR2 SYDVKM. V shed 7 bases and J shed 3 bases, with 13 bases lying between them. In DNA, the CDR3 is TGTGCCAGCACCAAAATAGGGGACAATCAGCCCCAGCATTTT. It yields the protein CASTKIGDNQPQHF.

The rearrangement joins TRBV28 to TRBJ1-3, with 7 nucleotides matching TRBD1. The germline V gene encodes CDR1 MDHEN and CDR2 SYDVKM. Trimming cost V 6 bases and J 0 bases; bases outside gene matches: 8. The CDR3 length is 16 residues. The CDR3 DNA is TGTGCCAGCAGCGTAGGGGGCATTTACTCTGGAAACACCATATATTTT. Residues: CASSVGGIYSGNTIYF.